This T cell receptor beta chain was found in a study of OX40 agonist ivuxolimab in advanced cancers. Study summary: Hepatocellular carcinoma, melanoma, renal cell or head and neck cancer occurred in dose-escalation patients. Findings and limits, study-wide: Clonal expansion from baseline to week 6 occurred in both CD4+ and CD8+ T cells.

TCRdb's table, derived via immunoSEQ multiplex PCR, lists solely in-frame clones and lacks some. The table has fewer than 8,500 clones, more than 80% seen once. The germline V gene has CDR1 GTSNPN and CDR2 SVGIG (reference sequence). This CDR3 is built from 12 residues. After removal of 4 bases from V and 4 bases from J, the junction contained 4 bases not matched to a gene. With regard to this clone: The antigen is undetermined.

The input for sequencing was CD4+ or CD8+ T cells sorted from blood, taken in a trial of the OX40 agonist ivuxolimab. The genes are TRBV30 and TRBJ2-7; TRBD1 aligns across 7 bases. The clonotype comes from an adult with an advanced solid tumor such as melanoma, head and neck, liver or kidney cancer. For the CDR3, the DNA is TGTGCCTGGAAAGGGACAGATTACGAGCAGTACTTC. Translated: CAWKGTDYEQYF.